This T cell receptor (beta chain) came from a study of shared clonotypes between healthy human individuals. About the research overall: CD8 memory received one plate per donor, CD8 naive two, CD4 memory three and CD4 naive three. Study observations and caveats: Naive CD4 clonotypes overlapped across a few donors at about 5%. Generally, naive subsets came out with larger estimated richness than memory subsets.

Trimming took off 4 bases at V and 1 base at J, with 14 bases between the two ends. Germline V CDR1 and CDR2: SQVTM, ANQGSEA. The CDR3 contains 15 residues. The table came from immunoSEQ multiplex PCR; TCRdb's copy has only in-frame clones and leaves some out. The table has fewer than 850,000 clones, around 72% seen once. Remarks on this clone: The antigen is not known.

The V gene is TRBV29-1, the J gene TRBJ2-4; the D gene could be TRBD1 or TRBD2 (7 bases each). Material for sequencing was memory CD4+ T cells sorted from blood. Subset denoted: CD45RA-negative fraction. The origin of this receptor is a woman aged 25 to 45 in good health. The CDR3 region has the DNA TGCAGCGTTGGATTCAGGGGGGGGGCCAAAAACATTCAGTACTTC. Translating it yields CSVGFRGGAKNIQYF.